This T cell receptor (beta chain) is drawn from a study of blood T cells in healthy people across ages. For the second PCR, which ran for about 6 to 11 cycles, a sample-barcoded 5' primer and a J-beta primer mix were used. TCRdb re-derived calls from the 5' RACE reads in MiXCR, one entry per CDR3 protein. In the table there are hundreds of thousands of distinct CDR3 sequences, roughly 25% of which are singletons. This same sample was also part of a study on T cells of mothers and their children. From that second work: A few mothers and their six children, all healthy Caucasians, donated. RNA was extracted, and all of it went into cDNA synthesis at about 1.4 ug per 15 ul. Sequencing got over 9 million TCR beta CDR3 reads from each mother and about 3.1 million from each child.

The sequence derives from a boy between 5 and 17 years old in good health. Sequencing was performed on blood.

CDR3 bases: TGTGCCAGCAGTTACTCCACGAACACTGAAGCTTTCTTT. It encodes CASSYSTNTEAFF. The J gene is TRBJ1-1, the V gene TRBV27; D remains unclear. From germline, CDR1 is MNHEY and CDR2 SMNVEV (reference sequence). V lost 4 bases to trimming and J lost 1 base, with 7 bases between them. CDR3 length equals 13 residues.